This TCR beta chain comes out of a study of shared clonotypes between healthy human individuals. Whole-study results and caveats: All-four-donor shared clonotypes had higher generation probabilities than non-shared clonotypes did. The sampled material consisted only of blood, and tissue repertoires are likely to differ.

Sorted-subset replicate PCRs used 150 to 200 ng DNA, tens of thousands of T cell genomes. The method was immunoSEQ multiplex PCR; TCRdb's version includes in-frame clones alone and lacks a portion of them. This sample has approximately 2.3 million clones, with about 92% found just once. Comments on this clone: Its matching antigen is unknown.

Splitting the CD4+ cells yielded a CD45RA+ naive subset and a CD45RA-negative memory subset. The CDR3 sequence is 16 residues long. CDR1 and CDR2 (germline): MDHEN, SYDVKM. Trimming removed 5 bases from V and 2 bases from J; junction bases left unmatched: 9. The sequenced sample was naive CD4+ T cells from PBMCs. Sample subset: CD45RA+ positively selected. This TCR was recovered from a man aged 18-30 years in good health. Some clones in this sample may be carry-over from other donors' samples. The chain combines TRBV28 with TRBJ2-7; 10 positions match TRBD1. The CDR3 sequence is CASSGPGTGDPYEQYF. The CDR3 DNA is TGTGCCAGCAGTGGCCCCGGGACAGGGGACCCCTACGAGCAGTACTTC. Full variable domain (rest looked up from reference TRBV28 and TRBJ2-7): DVKVTQSSRYLVKRTGEKVFLECVQDMDHENMFWYRQDPGLGLRLIYFSYDVKMKEKGDIPEGYSVSREKKERFSLILESASTNQTSMYLCASSGPGTGDPYEQYFGPGTRLTVT.